Detailed here is one T cell receptor (beta chain). Methods used by the authors: Amplification of reference gene primers was used by the study to estimate nucleated cell counts. The assay was immunoSEQ multiplex PCR, and TCRdb's table has in-frame clones only and misses some. That table supplies the V and J calls and clone size; D and trimming were determined from the DNA. This repertoire shows some 170,000 clones, about 87% found once; its top ten account for around 4%. The data originate from a study of blood T cell repertoires in COVID-19. Whole-study context: Some COVID-19 samples were acute and others convalescent; all came from the United States, Italy and Spain.

Trimming cost V 5 bases and J 0 bases, with 8 bases left between them. Germline V lookup: CDR1 LNHDA, CDR2 SQIVND (reference sequence). The CDR3 spans 15 residues. Sample: peripheral blood. The chain combines TRBV19 with TRBJ2-6, with D hard to call. This receptor was obtained from an older woman who had recovered from COVID-19. The CDR3 coding sequence is TGTGCCAGTAGTGAGGAAAGCTCTGGGGCCAACGTCCTGACTTTC. Protein product: CASSEESSGANVLTF. The full variable domain, rest sourced from reference TRBV19 and TRBJ2-6, is DGGITQSPKYLFRKEGQNVTLSCEQNLNHDAMYWYRQDPGQGLRLIYYSQIVNDFQKGDIAEGYSVSREKKESFPLTVTSAQKNPTAFYLCASSEESSGANVLTFGAGSRLTVL.